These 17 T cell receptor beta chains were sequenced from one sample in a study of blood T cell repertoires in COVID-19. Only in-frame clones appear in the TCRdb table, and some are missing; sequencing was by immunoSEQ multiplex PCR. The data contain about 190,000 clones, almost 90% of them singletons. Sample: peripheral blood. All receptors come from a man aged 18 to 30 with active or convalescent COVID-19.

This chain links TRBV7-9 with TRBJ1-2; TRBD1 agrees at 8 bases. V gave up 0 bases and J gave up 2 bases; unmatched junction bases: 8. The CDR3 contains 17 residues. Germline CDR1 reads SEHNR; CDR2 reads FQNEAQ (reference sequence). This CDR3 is CASSLAGQGRGNYGYTF. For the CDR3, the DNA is TGTGCCAGCAGCTTAGCAGGACAGGGAAGAGGGAACTATGGCTACACCTTC.

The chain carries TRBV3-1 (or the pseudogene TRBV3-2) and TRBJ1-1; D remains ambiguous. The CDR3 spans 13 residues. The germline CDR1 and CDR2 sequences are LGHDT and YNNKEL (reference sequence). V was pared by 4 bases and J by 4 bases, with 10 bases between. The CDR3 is CASSRALSTEAFF. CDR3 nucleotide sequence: TGTGCCAGCAGCCGGGCCCTCAGCACTGAAGCTTTCTTT.

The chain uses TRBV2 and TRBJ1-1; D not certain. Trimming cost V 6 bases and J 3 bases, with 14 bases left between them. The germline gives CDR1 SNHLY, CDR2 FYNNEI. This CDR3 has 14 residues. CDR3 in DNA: TGTGCCAGCAGCCTAACAGTGTCGGACACTGAAGCTTTCTTT. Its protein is CASSLTVSDTEAFF.

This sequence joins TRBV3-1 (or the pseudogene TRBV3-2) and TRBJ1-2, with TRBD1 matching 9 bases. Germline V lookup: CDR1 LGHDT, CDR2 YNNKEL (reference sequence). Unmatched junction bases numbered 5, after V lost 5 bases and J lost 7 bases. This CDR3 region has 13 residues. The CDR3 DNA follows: TGTGCCAGCAGCTCAACAGGGGGCGGTGGCTACACCTTC. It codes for CASSSTGGGGYTF.

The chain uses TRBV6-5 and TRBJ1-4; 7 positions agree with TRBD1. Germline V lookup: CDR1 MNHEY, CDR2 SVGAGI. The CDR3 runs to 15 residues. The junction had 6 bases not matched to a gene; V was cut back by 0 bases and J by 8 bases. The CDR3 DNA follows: TGTGCCAGCAGTTACTCAAGGGGGCGAAGGGAAAAACTGTTTTTT. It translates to CASSYSRGRREKLFF.

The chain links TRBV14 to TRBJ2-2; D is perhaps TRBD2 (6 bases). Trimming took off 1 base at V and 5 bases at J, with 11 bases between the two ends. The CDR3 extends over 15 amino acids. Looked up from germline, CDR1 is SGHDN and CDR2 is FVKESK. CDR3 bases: TGTGCCAGCAGCCAAGTACCTAGCGAGACCGGGGAGCTGTTTTTT. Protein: CASSQVPSETGELFF.

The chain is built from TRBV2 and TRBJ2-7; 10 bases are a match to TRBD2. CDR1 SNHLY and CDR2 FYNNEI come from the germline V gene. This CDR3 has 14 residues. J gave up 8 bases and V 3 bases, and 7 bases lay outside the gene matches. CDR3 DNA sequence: TGTGCCAGCAGTGAGCTAGCGGGAGTTACTAAGCAGTACTTC. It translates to CASSELAGVTKQYF.

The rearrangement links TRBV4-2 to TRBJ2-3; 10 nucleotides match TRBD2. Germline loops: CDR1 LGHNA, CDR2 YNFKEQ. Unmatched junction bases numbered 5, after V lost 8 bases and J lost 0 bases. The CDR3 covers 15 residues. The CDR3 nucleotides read TGTGCCAGCGCTCCGGGACTAGCGAGCACAGATACGCAGTATTTT. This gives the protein CASAPGLASTDTQYF.

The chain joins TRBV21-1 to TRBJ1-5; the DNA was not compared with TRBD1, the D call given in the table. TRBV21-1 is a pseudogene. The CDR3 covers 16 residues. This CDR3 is CASSTRQVRDNQPQHF. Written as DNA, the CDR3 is TGTGCCAGCAGCACTCGACAGGTAAGGGACAATCAGCCCCAGCATTTT.

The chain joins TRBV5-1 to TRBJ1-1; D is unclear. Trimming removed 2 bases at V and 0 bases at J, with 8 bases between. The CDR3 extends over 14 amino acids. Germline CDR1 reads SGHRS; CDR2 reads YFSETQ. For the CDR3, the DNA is TGCGCCAGCAGCTTTTCGGGGATGAACACTGAAGCTTTCTTT. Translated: CASSFSGMNTEAFF.

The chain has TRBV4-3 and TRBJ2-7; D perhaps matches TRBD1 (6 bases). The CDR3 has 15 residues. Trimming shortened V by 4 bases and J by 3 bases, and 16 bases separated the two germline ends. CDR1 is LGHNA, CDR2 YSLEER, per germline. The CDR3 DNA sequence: TGCGCCAGCAGCCCGGGACAACCAAATGACTACGAGCAGTACTTC. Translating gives CASSPGQPNDYEQYF.

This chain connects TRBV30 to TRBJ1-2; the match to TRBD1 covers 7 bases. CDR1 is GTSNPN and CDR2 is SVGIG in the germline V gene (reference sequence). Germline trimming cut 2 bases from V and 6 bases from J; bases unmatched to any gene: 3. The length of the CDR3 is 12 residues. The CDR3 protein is CAWSQDRDGYTF. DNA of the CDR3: TGTGCCTGGAGTCAAGACAGGGATGGCTACACCTTC.

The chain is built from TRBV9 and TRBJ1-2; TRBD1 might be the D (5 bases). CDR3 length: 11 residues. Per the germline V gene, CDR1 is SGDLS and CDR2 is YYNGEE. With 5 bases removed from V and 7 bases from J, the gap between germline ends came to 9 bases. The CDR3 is CASRRGGGYTF. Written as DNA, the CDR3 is TGTGCCAGCAGGAGGGGAGGTGGCTACACCTTC.

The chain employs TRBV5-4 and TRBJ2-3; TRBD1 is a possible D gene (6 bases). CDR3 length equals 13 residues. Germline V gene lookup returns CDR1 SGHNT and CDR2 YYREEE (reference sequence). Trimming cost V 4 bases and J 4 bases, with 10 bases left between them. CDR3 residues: CASSAGAADTQYF. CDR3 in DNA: TGTGCCAGCAGCGCAGGGGCAGCAGATACGCAGTATTTT.

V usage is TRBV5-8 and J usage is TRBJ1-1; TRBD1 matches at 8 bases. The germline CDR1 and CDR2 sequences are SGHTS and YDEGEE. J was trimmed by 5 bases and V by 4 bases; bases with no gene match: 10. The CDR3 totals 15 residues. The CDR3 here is CASSTRQGPRTEAFF. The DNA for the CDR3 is TGTGCCAGCAGCACCCGACAGGGGCCGAGAACTGAAGCTTTCTTT.

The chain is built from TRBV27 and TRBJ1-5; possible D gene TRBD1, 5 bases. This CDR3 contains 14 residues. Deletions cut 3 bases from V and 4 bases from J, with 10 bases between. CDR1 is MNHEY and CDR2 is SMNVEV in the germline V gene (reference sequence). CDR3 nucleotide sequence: TGTGCCAGCAGTTTGGGGGGGGGAAATCAGCCCCAGCATTTT. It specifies CASSLGGGNQPQHF.

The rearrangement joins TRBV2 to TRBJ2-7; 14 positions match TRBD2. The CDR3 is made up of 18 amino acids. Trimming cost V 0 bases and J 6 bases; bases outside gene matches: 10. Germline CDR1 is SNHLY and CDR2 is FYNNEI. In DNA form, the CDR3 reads TGTGCCAGCAGTGAAGCCTCCGGGACTAGCGGGAGATGGGGCGAGCAGTACTTC. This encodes CASSEASGTSGRWGEQYF.